This TCR beta chain was recorded in a study of blood T cells in healthy people across ages. Overall study results and limits: Roughly linearly, TCR beta diversity per million T cells fell as age increased.

V gave up 2 bases and J gave up 8 bases, with 10 bases separating them. Germline V gives CDR1 SEHNR, CDR2 FQNEAQ (reference sequence). This CDR3 spans 13 amino acids. It was with a sample-barcoded 5' primer and a J-beta primer mix that a second PCR of roughly 7 to 12 cycles was run. Each CDR3 protein is one row after TCRdb ran MiXCR on the 5' RACE reads. The data show 750,000 to 1,000,000 distinct CDR3 sequences, with almost 30% seen just once and roughly 10% held by the top ten. Of note for this clonotype: The antigen remains undetermined.

These same data were also listed under a study on T cells of mothers and their children. That source reports: Donation was provided by three healthy Caucasian mothers along with their six children.

The chain combines TRBV7-9 with TRBJ2-1; D is undetermined. The clonotype comes from a woman aged 40 to 50 in good health. Sequencing was carried out using blood. The CDR3 coding sequence is TGTGCCAGCAGCTTACCACCAATCCATGAGCAGTTCTTC. This sequence encodes CASSLPPIHEQFF.